A single sample gave rise to the 22 T cell receptor beta chains below, sequenced in a study of shared clonotypes between healthy human individuals (dated by TCRdb to 2020 to 2022). The library relied on the immunoSEQ multiplex PCR assay. The table comes from immuneACCESS by way of TCRdb, which keeps in-frame sequences with V and J called. Part of the clones is missing from these tables; in studies checked, under half for an unresolved V gene and the rest for unknown reasons. The sample yields 800,000 to 1,200,000 clones; 75% to 85% were counted once. The leading ten clones occupy under 0.6% of the sample. The sample consisted of memory CD4+ T cells from PBMCs. The sample's cell subset or site label is to be understood as: CD45RA-negative fraction. These receptors all stem from a young man in good health. Some clones in this sample may be carry-over from other donors' samples.

The table lists this clone with a count of one. The chain joins TRBV7-9 to TRBJ2-7, with 8 bases lining up with TRBD1. The CDR3 length is 13 residues. CDR1 is SEHNR and CDR2 is FQNEAQ in the germline V gene (reference sequence). Germline trimming cut 5 bases from V and 5 bases from J; bases unmatched to any gene: 5. The DNA for the CDR3 is TGTGCCAGCAGCCGGACAGGGACGGACGAGCAGTACTTC. It yields the protein CASSRTGTDEQYF.

In its sample, this clone was seen a few times. The chain combines TRBV4-1 with TRBJ2-1, with 10 bases that match TRBD2. J gave up 0 bases and V 6 bases, and 2 bases lay outside the gene matches. CDR1 is MGHRA, CDR2 YSYEKL, per germline. The CDR3 is 15 residues long. In nucleotides, the CDR3 is TGCGCCAGCAGGGAGCGGGAGGGCTCCTACAATGAGCAGTTCTTC. This sequence encodes CASREREGSYNEQFF.

The rearrangement uses TRBV27 and TRBJ2-7, with TRBD2 matching over 9 bases. The germline V gene encodes CDR1 MNHEY and CDR2 SMNVEV (reference sequence). CDR3 length: 16 residues. Unmatched junction bases numbered 12, after V lost 5 bases and J lost 4 bases. CDR3 amino acids: CASSLTPGLAGYEQYF. CDR3 nucleotide sequence: TGTGCCAGCAGTCTAACCCCGGGACTAGCTGGTTACGAGCAGTACTTC.

This clone has only a few counts. The chain recombines TRBV7-8 with TRBJ2-5; possibly TRBD2 for D (6 bases). CDR1 and CDR2 from the germline V gene are SGHVS and FQNEAQ. Trimming took off 5 bases at V and 0 bases at J, with 10 bases between the two ends. The CDR3 covers 14 residues. CDR3 nucleotides: TGTGCCAGCAGCCGTTGGGGGGACCAAGAGACCCAGTACTTC. Its protein product is CASSRWGDQETQYF.

This clone appeared a few times. The chain employs TRBV7-2 and TRBJ2-3; D remains unclear. V shed 0 bases and J shed 8 bases, with 12 bases lying between them. The CDR3 has 14 amino acids. Germline V gene sequence: CDR1 SGHTA, CDR2 FQGNSA. CDR3 residues: CASSLARSDGTQYF. The CDR3 DNA sequence: TGTGCCAGCAGCTTAGCACGGTCGGATGGTACGCAGTATTTT.

V and J are TRBV28 and TRBJ2-3; D is uncertain. The CDR3 runs to 12 residues. The germline V gene has CDR1 MDHEN and CDR2 SYDVKM. Deletions cut 5 bases from V and 8 bases from J, with 11 bases between. The CDR3 spells CASSLLLRTQYF. CDR3 coding DNA: TGTGCCAGCAGTCTGCTTTTACGTACGCAGTATTTT.

This chain links TRBV28 with TRBJ2-5; the D gene is possibly TRBD1 (6 bases). Germline CDR1 MDHEN, CDR2 SYDVKM. This CDR3 comprises 15 residues. V lost 6 bases, J lost 2 bases, and 16 bases lay in between. In DNA, the CDR3 is TGTGCCAGCAGCCCCCCAAACAGGGCTCAAGAGACCCAGTACTTC. This codes for CASSPPNRAQETQYF.

The chain joins TRBV6-6 to TRBJ2-2; weak D call: TRBD2 (5 bases). The germline gives CDR1 MNHNY, CDR2 SVGAGI (reference sequence). The CDR3 has 15 residues. V dropped 4 bases and J dropped 0 bases, with 9 bases sitting between them. DNA for the CDR3: TGTGCCAGCAGTTCTCTAGCAGCGAACACCGGGGAGCTGTTTTTT. Protein product: CASSSLAANTGELFF.

The V gene is TRBV2, the J gene TRBJ2-2; 8 bases align to TRBD2. CDR1 is SNHLY, CDR2 FYNNEI, per germline. With V trimmed by 6 bases and J by 2 bases, 8 bases remained unmatched. CDR3 length: 16 amino acids. This CDR3 reads CASRGTSGLNTGELFF. Written as DNA, the CDR3 is TGTGCCAGCAGGGGTACTAGCGGTCTTAACACCGGGGAGCTGTTTTTT.

The genes are TRBV10-3 and TRBJ2-7; 14 bases line up with TRBD2. With 6 bases clipped from V and 7 bases from J, the junction kept 5 bases outside the gene matches. The CDR3 is 14 residues long. The germline V gene has CDR1 ENHRY and CDR2 SYGVKD. CDR3 coding DNA: TGTGCCATCAGAGAGGGACTAGCGGGAGATGAGCAGTACTTC. Protein sequence: CAIREGLAGDEQYF.

The V gene is TRBV7-2, the J gene TRBJ2-7; D is undetermined. CDR3 size: 13 residues. Germline assignment: CDR1 SGHTA and CDR2 FQGNSA. With 6 bases removed from V and 4 bases from J, the gap between germline ends came to 13 bases. CDR3 bases: TGTGCCAGCAGGCCCTTGGCTGGTTACGAGCAGTACTTC. It yields the protein CASRPLAGYEQYF.

This chain links TRBV29-1 with TRBJ2-5; D possibly uses TRBD1 or TRBD2 (5 bases each). This CDR3 comprises 13 residues. The V end lost 2 bases, the J end lost 5 bases, and 12 bases lay between the germline ends. CDR1 SQVTM and CDR2 ANQGSEA come from the germline V gene. Here the CDR3 DNA reads TGCAGCGTTGAAAGTGGGGGATCGGAGACCCAGTACTTC. It is translated as CSVESGGSETQYF. Complete variable domain (other parts from reference TRBV29-1 and TRBJ2-5): SAVISQKPSRDICQRGTSLTIQCQVDSQVTMMFWYRQQPGQSLTLIATANQGSEATYESGFVIDKFPISRPNLTFSTLTVSNMSPEDSSIYLCSVESGGSETQYFGPGTRLLVL.

The chain uses TRBV27 and TRBJ2-1; 10 positions agree with TRBD2. V shed 0 bases and J 0 bases; nucleotides not matched to a gene: 11. CDR1 is MNHEY, CDR2 SMNVEV, per germline (reference sequence). The CDR3 has 20 residues. The CDR3 DNA sequence: TGTGCCAGCAGTTTATCTACTAGCGGGAAAAAAAGGAGCTCCTACAATGAGCAGTTCTTC. Its translation is CASSLSTSGKKRSSYNEQFF.

The chain links TRBV29-1 to TRBJ2-3; 7 nucleotides match TRBD2. In germline, CDR1 is SQVTM, CDR2 ANQGSEA. The J segment lost 0 bases and the V segment lost 3 bases, leaving 3 bases of the junction unmatched. CDR3 length: 14 residues. CDR3 nucleotide sequence: TGCAGCGTTGACGGTAGCGGGAGCACAGATACGCAGTATTTT. As protein: CSVDGSGSTDTQYF.

This clone was seen a single time. The J gene is TRBJ2-7, the V gene TRBV11-2; maybe TRBD2 (5 bases). This CDR3 comprises 15 residues. V lost 2 bases and J 3 bases, leaving 14 bases between the germline ends. Germline values: CDR1 SGHAT, CDR2 FQNNGV. CDR3 DNA sequence: TGTGCCAGCAGCTTACCCCCCGGGATAATCTACGAGCAGTACTTC. Translated: CASSLPPGIIYEQYF.

The V call is TRBV4-3, the J call TRBJ2-3; D call uncertain. CDR3 length: 14 amino acids. V lost 5 bases and J 1 base, leaving 10 bases between the germline ends. Germline-derived CDR1 and CDR2 are LGHNA and YSLEER. CDR3 sequence: CASSAQIGTDTQYF. The CDR3, as DNA: TGCGCCAGCAGCGCCCAGATTGGCACAGATACGCAGTATTTT.

The chain is built from TRBV5-1 and TRBJ2-7, with D perhaps TRBD2 (7 bases). This CDR3 comprises 16 residues. The V end lost 0 bases, the J end lost 0 bases, and 13 bases lay between the germline ends. The germline CDR1 and CDR2 sequences are SGHRS and YFSETQ. CDR3 bases: TGCGCCAGCAGCTTGGAGGGGGGGCCGAGCTCCTACGAGCAGTACTTC. Protein product: CASSLEGGPSSYEQYF.

J is TRBJ1-1 and V is TRBV30, with no clear D. Germline V gene sequence: CDR1 GTSNPN, CDR2 SVGIG (reference sequence). Trimming left V 5 bases short and J 5 bases short, with 15 bases between. This CDR3 spans 13 amino acids. The CDR3 region is CAWAQLGNTEAFF. The DNA for the CDR3 is TGTGCCTGGGCTCAACTGGGAAATACTGAAGCTTTCTTT. The full variable domain, its missing parts supplied by reference TRBV30 and TRBJ1-1, is SQTIHQWPATLVQPVGSPLSLECTVEGTSNPNLYWYRQAAGRGLQLLFYSVGIGQISSEVPQNLSASRPQDRQFILSSKKLLLSDSGFYLCAWAQLGNTEAFFGQGTRLTVV.

This rearrangement joins TRBV6-6 to TRBJ1-4, with TRBD1 matching over 7 bases. This CDR3 is built from 14 residues. CDR1 is MNHNY, CDR2 SVGAGI, per germline (reference sequence). V was clipped by 6 bases and J by 8 bases; unmatched bases: 9. CDR3 bases: TGTGCCAGCAGAAGGGACAGTCAACAAGAAAAACTGTTTTTT. Translated, it gives CASRRDSQQEKLFF.

In its sample, this clone was seen once. V and J are TRBV5-1 and TRBJ1-1; D ambiguous. Germline V lookup: CDR1 SGHRS, CDR2 YFSETQ. Deletions cut 3 bases from V and 0 bases from J, with 12 bases between. The CDR3 loop spans 15 amino acids. CDR3 sequence reads: CASSSRGGMNTEAFF. In DNA, the CDR3 is TGCGCCAGCAGCTCCCGGGGAGGGATGAACACTGAAGCTTTCTTT.

V usage is TRBV7-9 and J usage is TRBJ1-4; tentative D call: TRBD1 (5 bases). The CDR3 runs to 16 residues. V lost 1 base and J lost 4, with 13 bases in between. Per the germline V gene, CDR1 is SEHNR and CDR2 is FQNEAQ (reference sequence). The CDR3 DNA is TGTGCCAGCAGCTTAGGGGCTACCGACAGTAATGAAAAACTGTTTTTT. Its protein is CASSLGATDSNEKLFF.

The chain recombines TRBV28 with TRBJ2-1, with TRBD1 identical over 11 bases. CDR3 length: 14 residues. After removal of 8 bases from V and 4 bases from J, the junction contained 4 bases not matched to a gene. Germline lookup yields CDR1 MDHEN and CDR2 SYDVKM. The CDR3 is CASQGQGVYNEQFF. CDR3 coding DNA: TGTGCCAGCCAGGGACAGGGGGTTTACAATGAGCAGTTCTTC. The whole variable domain, filled in from reference TRBV28 and TRBJ2-1, reads DVKVTQSSRYLVKRTGEKVFLECVQDMDHENMFWYRQDPGLGLRLIYFSYDVKMKEKGDIPEGYSVSREKKERFSLILESASTNQTSMYLCASQGQGVYNEQFFGPGTRLTVL.